Below are 25 T cell receptor beta chains sequenced from a single sample in a study of T cells in Graves' hyperthyroidism and ophthalmopathy. The investigators amplified TCR beta CDR3 regions from RNA transcripts. HTBI primers were used for first-round RT-PCR of the TCR CDR3. TCRdb reprocessed the multiplex PCR reads via MiXCR and lists one record per CDR3 protein. The sample yields under 400,000 distinct CDR3 sequences, approximately 16% seen once. Sequencing was carried out using blood. These TCRs come from a man aged 25 to 45 with Graves' hyperthyroidism.

The genes are TRBV11-2 and TRBJ2-3; D remains unclear. The V gene's germline CDR1 is SGHAT and CDR2 FQNNGV. The ends were cut back, 0 bases at V and 0 bases at J, with 7 bases in the middle. CDR3 length equals 15 residues. In DNA, the CDR3 is TGTGCCAGCAGCTTAGAAGGACCGAGCACAGATACGCAGTATTTT. It is translated as CASSLEGPSTDTQYF.

In this sample, this clonotype turned up many times. V usage is TRBV20-1 and J usage is TRBJ2-1, with D possibly matching TRBD2 (5 bases). From germline, CDR1 is DFQATT and CDR2 SNEGSKA (reference sequence). The CDR3 loop spans 15 amino acids. The V end lost 2 bases, the J end lost 8 bases, and 19 bases lay between the germline ends. This CDR3 reads CSARKAGINRDEQFF. The CDR3 DNA reads TGCAGTGCTAGAAAAGCCGGGATAAACCGAGATGAGCAGTTCTTC.

This clonotype was seen a few times. The chain employs TRBV5-1 and TRBJ2-3, with a tentative D call TRBD1 (5 bases). Trimming cost V 6 bases and J 1 base, with 21 bases left between them. The CDR3 covers 17 residues. Germline CDR1 and CDR2: SGHRS and YFSETQ. The CDR3 protein is CASMPPEGARGTDTQYF. DNA of the CDR3: TGCGCCAGCATGCCCCCCGAAGGGGCGCGCGGCACAGATACGCAGTATTTT.

For this clonotype: This may be a read error: a much more frequent sequence differs by one nucleotide. This chain connects TRBV28 to TRBJ1-1; a possible D gene is TRBD1 (5 bases). V lost 5 bases, J lost 5 bases, and 15 bases lay in between. Per germline, CDR1 MDHEN and CDR2 SYDVKM. The CDR3 runs 14 residues. The CDR3 spells CASSEWQGGTEAFF. Here the CDR3 DNA reads TGTGCCAGCAGTGAGTGGCAGGGCGGGACTGAAGCTTTCTTT.

The sample holds a few counts of this clonotype. CDR3 DNA: TGTGCCAGCAGCTACGGGACGTTGCAAGAGACCCAGTACTTC. Translating it yields CASSYGTLQETQYF. This chain connects TRBV5-6 to TRBJ2-5, with D perhaps given as TRBD1 or TRBD2 (5 bases each). Per germline, CDR1 SGHDT and CDR2 YYEEEE. V was clipped by 3 bases and J by 2 bases, with 11 bases between them. This CDR3 spans 14 amino acids.

This clonotype has at least ten counts. The chain joins TRBV27 to TRBJ1-6, with 7 bases matching TRBD1. Germline CDR1 MNHEY, CDR2 SMNVEV (reference sequence). The V segment lost 4 bases and the J segment 9 bases; nucleotides outside the gene matches: 9. The CDR3 totals 15 residues. CDR3 sequence reads: CASSSRQGMGSPLHF. The CDR3 nucleotides read TGTGCCAGCAGTTCCAGACAGGGCATGGGTTCACCCCTCCACTTT.

In its sample, this clonotype was seen many times. The V call is TRBV30, the J call TRBJ1-5; D gene unclear. Germline-derived CDR1 and CDR2 are GTSNPN and SVGIG (reference sequence). Trimming stripped 3 bases from V and 4 bases from J, with 7 bases between. The CDR3 covers 12 residues. As DNA, the CDR3 is TGTGCCTGGAGAAAGGGAAATCAGCCCCAGCATTTT. Amino acids: CAWRKGNQPQHF.

This clonotype appeared many times. The chain uses TRBV20-1 and TRBJ2-5; the D is unclear. Trimming removed 0 bases from V and 4 bases from J, with 12 bases in between. The CDR3 is 14 amino acids. Germline V gives CDR1 DFQATT, CDR2 SNEGSKA (reference sequence). CDR3 in amino acids: CSARDSRSAETQYF. In nucleotides, the CDR3 is TGCAGTGCTAGAGATTCCCGGAGTGCAGAGACCCAGTACTTC.

This clonotype was observed a handful of times. V and J are TRBV4-1 and TRBJ2-7; 9 nucleotides align to TRBD2. V was pared by 3 bases and J by 4 bases, with 7 bases of the junction left unmatched. Germline V gives CDR1 MGHRA, CDR2 YSYEKL. The CDR3 runs 15 residues. The DNA of the CDR3 is TGCGCCAGCAGCCAGCTGGTGAGCGGGAGGTACGAGCAGTACTTC. The encoded protein is CASSQLVSGRYEQYF.

This clonotype appeared a few times. The chain carries TRBV7-9 and TRBJ1-5; D is perhaps TRBD1 (6 bases). The CDR3 totals 14 residues. The germline gives CDR1 SEHNR, CDR2 FQNEAQ (reference sequence). CDR3 loop: CSGQPINSNQPQHF. DNA for the CDR3: TGTTCCGGACAGCCCATTAATAGCAATCAGCCCCAGCATTTT.

With respect to this clonotype: One base away lies a much larger clone, so this may be a sequencing read error. The gene calls are TRBV28 and TRBJ2-1; D gene ambiguous. The V end was cut by 2 bases, the J end by 2 bases, with 10 bases between. The germline V gene encodes CDR1 MDHEN and CDR2 SYDVKM. The CDR3 is 15 amino acids. The CDR3 nucleotides read TGTGCCAGCAGTTTAAGGGCAGGCCCCTACAATGAGCAGTTCTTC. Its translation is CASSLRAGPYNEQFF.

This chain uses TRBV30 with TRBJ1-5, with 9 bases that match TRBD1. The germline V gene has CDR1 GTSNPN and CDR2 SVGIG (reference sequence). The CDR3 is made up of 14 amino acids. V gave up 8 bases and J gave up 7 bases; unmatched junction bases: 12. The CDR3 nucleotides read TGTGCCCGGACGACAGGACAGGGGAACCAGCCCCAGCATTTT. Protein product: CARTTGQGNQPQHF. The variable domain in full, with the rest retrieved from reference TRBV30 and TRBJ1-5, is SQTIHQWPATLVQPVGSPLSLECTVEGTSNPNLYWYRQAAGRGLQLLFYSVGIGQISSEVPQNLSASRPQDRQFILSSKKLLLSDSGFYLCARTTGQGNQPQHFGDGTRLSIL.

This clonotype was found many times. This sequence joins TRBV12-3 or TRBV12-4 and TRBJ1-2; D ambiguous. The CDR3 totals 11 residues. Trimming stripped 9 bases from V and 6 bases from J, with 11 bases between. The CDR3 coding sequence is TGTGCCAGTATGGGAAGCGATGGCTACACCTTC. This translates into CASMGSDGYTF.

This clonotype was recorded at least ten times. The rearrangement links TRBV15 to TRBJ1-1, with 7 positions matching TRBD1. From germline, CDR1 is LNHNV and CDR2 YYDKDF (reference sequence). The CDR3 runs 16 residues. Losses at the gene ends were 1 base for V and 2 bases for J; bases not matched to a gene: 7. The CDR3 nucleotides read TGTGCCACCAGCAGAGGAGAGACAGGGATCAACACTGAAGCTTTCTTT. It yields the protein CATSRGETGINTEAFF. Together with reference TRBV15 and TRBJ1-1, the CDR3 gives the full variable domain: DAMVIQNPRYQVTQFGKPVTLSCSQTLNHNVMYWYQQKSSQAPKLLFHYYDKDFNNEADTPDNFQSRRPNTSFCFLDIRSPGLGDTAMYLCATSRGETGINTEAFFGQGTRLTVV.

This clonotype was detected many times. The chain uses TRBV6-5 and TRBJ2-7; possibly TRBD2 for D (7 bases). The V end lost 0 bases, the J end lost 4 bases, and 19 bases lay between the germline ends. The germline V gene has CDR1 MNHEY and CDR2 SVGAGI. The CDR3 is made up of 17 amino acids. CDR3 region: CASSYSLLRKGGYEQYF. CDR3 nucleotide sequence: TGTGCCAGCAGTTACTCTCTTCTTCGGAAGGGGGGGTACGAGCAGTACTTC.

In its sample, this clonotype was seen many times. The V call is TRBV5-8, the J call TRBJ2-1, with 11 bases matching TRBD2. J lost 7 bases, V lost 0 bases, and 15 bases had no gene match. The CDR3 consists of 19 residues. CDR1 is SGHTS, CDR2 YDEGEE, per germline. CDR3 DNA sequence: TGTGCCAGCAGCTTGGTGAGAGGGAACCGACTAGCGGGAAGAAATGAGCAGTTCTTC. Translated, it gives CASSLVRGNRLAGRNEQFF.

This clonotype appeared a few times. The rearrangement joins TRBV19 to TRBJ2-3; 8 bases are shared with TRBD2. Germline V lookup: CDR1 LNHDA, CDR2 SQIVND (reference sequence). CDR3 length: 15 amino acids. V was clipped by 3 bases and J by 8 bases; unmatched bases: 10. This CDR3 is CASSMATSVAGTQYF. CDR3 coding DNA: TGTGCCAGTAGTATGGCGACTAGCGTCGCCGGTACGCAGTATTTT.

V gene TRBV28 combines with J gene TRBJ2-5; D could derive from TRBD1 or TRBD2 (7 bases each). With 6 bases removed from V and 13 bases from J, the gap between germline ends came to 18 bases. The germline CDR1 and CDR2 sequences are MDHEN and SYDVKM. The CDR3 has 12 residues. CDR3 region: CASSAGGGVWYF. DNA of the CDR3: TGTGCCAGCAGCGCAGGGGGGGGGGTATGGTACTTC.

This chain connects TRBV13 to TRBJ1-3, with D perhaps TRBD1 (5 bases). CDR1 is PRHDT, CDR2 FYEKMQ, per germline (reference sequence). The V end lost 4 bases, the J end lost 0 bases, and 22 bases lay between the germline ends. This CDR3 is built from 19 residues. This CDR3 is CASSSKGLAGGVSGNTIYF. As DNA, the CDR3 is TGTGCCAGCAGCTCCAAGGGACTAGCGGGAGGGGTCTCTGGAAACACCATATATTTT.

This clonotype was seen at least ten times. The chain links TRBV19 to TRBJ2-1; TRBD2 matches at 13 bases. This CDR3 has 16 residues. V lost 6 bases, J lost 4 bases, and 6 bases stayed unmatched. CDR1 LNHDA and CDR2 SQIVND come from the germline V gene (reference sequence). The chain's CDR3 is CASSRLAGGHYNEQFF. CDR3 bases: TGTGCCAGTAGCAGACTAGCGGGAGGCCATTACAATGAGCAGTTCTTC.

V and J are TRBV20-1 and TRBJ1-3, with D tentatively TRBD1 (5 bases). In germline, CDR1 is DFQATT, CDR2 SNEGSKA (reference sequence). The CDR3 length is 15 residues. The germline V and J ends were trimmed by 6 bases and 0 bases, with 15 bases remaining between them. The CDR3 nucleotides read TGCAGTGCGGCCGATCCCGGGACCTCTGGAAACACCATATATTTT. Translated, it gives CSAADPGTSGNTIYF.

This clonotype was found a few times. The J gene is TRBJ1-2, the V gene TRBV28, with D perhaps TRBD1 (6 bases). CDR1 MDHEN and CDR2 SYDVKM come from the germline V gene. V was trimmed by 5 bases and J by 6 bases, leaving 19 bases between them. The CDR3 spans 15 residues. The CDR3 coding sequence is TGTGCCAGCAGTCCCCGAACGGGACCAGGGGATGGCTACACCTTC. Amino acids: CASSPRTGPGDGYTF.

This clonotype was recorded many times. The chain uses TRBV7-8 and TRBJ2-7; 7 nucleotides agree with TRBD1. The CDR3 spans 15 residues. V dropped 5 bases and J dropped 3; count of bases not matched to a gene: 10. The germline gives CDR1 SGHVS, CDR2 FQNEAQ. Written as DNA, the CDR3 is TGTGCCAGCAGCCGACTGGACAGGACCTACTACGAGCAGTACTTC. Protein: CASSRLDRTYYEQYF.

J is TRBJ2-2 and V is TRBV4-1; 7 nucleotides line up with TRBD2. Germline V gives CDR1 MGHRA, CDR2 YSYEKL. With V trimmed by 1 base and J by 5 bases, 13 bases remained unmatched. This CDR3 comprises 18 residues. The CDR3 loop reads CASSQVVGRGEGTGELFF. CDR3 DNA sequence: TGCGCCAGCAGCCAAGTCGTCGGTCGGGGGGAGGGGACCGGGGAGCTGTTTTTT.

This clonotype appeared many times. The J gene is TRBJ1-1, the V gene TRBV3-1, with D possibly TRBD1 on 5 matching bases. From germline, CDR1 is LGHDT and CDR2 YNNKEL (reference sequence). Between the trimmed V and J ends, which lost 1 base and 3 bases, there was a span of 9 bases. The CDR3 is 14 amino acids. CDR3 sequence (DNA): TGTGCCAGCAGCCAAGCGGCGGGGGACACTGAAGCTTTCTTT. Protein product: CASSQAAGDTEAFF.